Each of the 3 T cell receptor beta chains below was sequenced from the same sample in a study of T cells in Graves' hyperthyroidism and ophthalmopathy (dated by TCRdb to between 2018 and 2020). The library was made by multiplex PCR. Sequenced using an Illumina HiSeq 2000. Amplification of TCR beta CDR3 regions was carried out from RNA transcripts. A first-round RT-PCR of the TCR CDR3 used the HTBI primer set with the Qiagen OneStep RT-PCR kit. TCRdb took the public reads, trimmed them with fastp at Q25, ran MiXCR for clone calling and kept in-frame beta chains. Every distinct CDR3 protein forms one entry, paired with its most common genes and DNA. Here the sample has under 400,000 distinct CDR3 sequences; more than 15% occur a single time. The ten largest clones represent approximately 30% of the sample. Specimen: blood. The receptors shown here come from a woman aged 18-29 years with Graves' hyperthyroidism that later progressed to Graves' ophthalmopathy.

This clonotype was picked up many times. For the CDR3, the DNA is TGTGCCAGCAGCTTAGCTCCTCCGGGACAGGGGTTTGGGTACGGCTACACCTTC. It encodes CASSLAPPGQGFGYGYTF. The chain has TRBV11-2 and TRBJ1-2, with 10 bases aligning to TRBD1. V was clipped by 1 base and J by 8 bases; unmatched bases: 16. Germline CDR1 and CDR2: SGHAT and FQNNGV. The CDR3 has 18 amino acids.

This clonotype appeared many times. The chain combines TRBV12-3 or TRBV12-4 with TRBJ2-7; TRBD1 might be the D (6 bases). The CDR3 spans 13 residues. V lost 3 bases to trimming and J lost 4 bases, with 10 bases between them. In DNA, the CDR3 is TGTGCCAGCAGTTTGGGACACATGTACGAGCAGTACTTC. Translated, it gives CASSLGHMYEQYF.

This clonotype was seen at least ten times. The chain links TRBV5-8 to TRBJ2-1; D ambiguous. The germline CDR1 and CDR2 sequences are SGHTS and YDEGEE. The CDR3 is 14 amino acids. Trimming stripped 6 bases from V and 0 bases from J, with 10 bases between. CDR3 DNA: TGTGCCAGCAAGGATGAAAGCTCCTACAATGAGCAGTTCTTC. Translation: CASKDESSYNEQFF.